A single sample gave rise to the 10 T cell receptor beta chains below, sequenced in a study of shared clonotypes between healthy human individuals. Assay: immunoSEQ multiplex PCR; the TCRdb copy retains only in-frame clones and omits some. The repertoire has 2,500,000 or so clones, under 95% of them found once; the top ten carry 0.3% to 0.4%. The sample consisted of naive CD4+ T cells from PBMCs. Documented subset: CD45RA+ positively selected. These receptors all stem from a man aged 18 to 30 in good health. Some clones in this sample may be carry-over from other donors' samples.

V usage is TRBV6-4 and J usage is TRBJ2-7; unclear D gene. The CDR3 runs 15 residues. Trimming took 4 bases from V and 3 from J, leaving 16 bases between them. Germline V gene sequence: CDR1 MRHNA, CDR2 SNTAGT. CDR3 DNA sequence: TGTGCCAGCAGTGTTCCCTTCCGAATGCTCTACGAGCAGTACTTC. Its translation is CASSVPFRMLYEQYF.

The chain links TRBV18 to TRBJ2-3; D perhaps matches TRBD2 (5 bases). The ends were cut back, 4 bases at V and 6 bases at J, with 17 bases in the middle. The CDR3 has 15 amino acids. CDR1 is KGHSH, CDR2 LQKENI, per germline. CDR3 nucleotides: TGTGCCAGCTCACACCCCGGGCCTCCGGGGGATACGCAGTATTTT. Translated, it gives CASSHPGPPGDTQYF.

The rearrangement joins TRBV11-3 to TRBJ2-7; TRBD2 agrees at 13 bases. This CDR3 region has 15 residues. Germline V gene data show CDR1 as SGHNT and CDR2 as YENEEA. J gave up 2 bases and V 5 bases, and 3 bases lay outside the gene matches. The CDR3 sequence is CASSLGTSGAYEQYF. CDR3 bases: TGTGCCAGCAGCCTAGGGACTAGCGGGGCCTACGAGCAGTACTTC.

This chain uses TRBV5-6 with TRBJ2-7; 9 nucleotides align to TRBD2. V shed 0 bases and J 3 bases; nucleotides not matched to a gene: 4. The CDR3 covers 15 residues. Germline V gene lookup returns CDR1 SGHDT and CDR2 YYEEEE. The CDR3 sequence is CASSLVPSGIYEQYF. The CDR3 nucleotides read TGTGCCAGCAGCTTGGTGCCTAGCGGGATCTACGAGCAGTACTTC.

The chain has TRBV28 and TRBJ2-3; TRBD1 agrees at 9 bases. CDR3 length: 17 amino acids. Germline V gene sequence: CDR1 MDHEN, CDR2 SYDVKM. V was clipped by 3 bases and J by 3 bases; unmatched bases: 10. CDR3 protein: CASSLRGTGRVTDTQYF. In DNA, the CDR3 is TGTGCCAGCAGTTTGCGGGGGACAGGGAGAGTAACAGATACGCAGTATTTT.

J is TRBJ2-1 and V is TRBV4-2; D is perhaps TRBD1 (5 bases). The length of the CDR3 is 13 residues. Germline V gene sequence: CDR1 LGHNA, CDR2 YNFKEQ. V lost 3 bases and J 9 bases, leaving 12 bases between the germline ends. The CDR3 region is CASSQGGAVEQFF. CDR3 nucleotide sequence: TGTGCCAGCAGCCAGGGTGGGGCGGTTGAGCAGTTCTTC.

The chain has TRBV27 and TRBJ1-2, with unresolved D. CDR3 size: 12 residues. The germline CDR1 and CDR2 sequences are MNHEY and SMNVEV (reference sequence). The V and J ends lost 5 bases and 6 bases respectively, with 10 bases between them. CDR3 in amino acids: CASSGVGNGYTF. The CDR3 region has the DNA TGTGCCAGCAGTGGGGTCGGGAATGGCTACACCTTC.

This chain uses TRBV28 with TRBJ1-1; D not resolved. The CDR3 sequence is 15 residues long. From germline, CDR1 is MDHEN and CDR2 SYDVKM. V lost 7 bases, J lost 4 bases, and 19 bases lay in between. Written as DNA, the CDR3 is TGTGCCAGCATAATGCCAGGCCCACAAGGCACTGAAGCTTTCTTT. Residues: CASIMPGPQGTEAFF.

The genes are TRBV5-6 and TRBJ1-6; no firm D call. CDR1 is SGHDT, CDR2 YYEEEE, per germline. Deletions cut 3 bases from V and 2 bases from J, with 9 bases between. This CDR3 is 15 amino acids long. CDR3 bases: TGTGCCAGCAGCTCCCCGGGCACCTATAATTCACCCCTCCACTTT. Translating gives CASSSPGTYNSPLHF.

This chain's CDR3 is CASSEFVDITYSQDYGYTF. The CDR3 nucleotides read TGTGCCAGCAGTGAATTCGTGGACATCACATATAGCCAGGACTATGGCTACACCTTC. The gene calls are TRBV6-1 and TRBJ1-2; D perhaps matches TRBD1 (5 bases). Germline V gene sequence: CDR1 MNHNS, CDR2 SASEGT. The CDR3 is 19 amino acids. V lost 2 bases, J lost 3 bases, and 25 bases lay in between.